This TCR beta chain was identified in a study of CD8 T cells in Susac syndrome. Blood CD8+ and CD4+ T cells underwent high-throughput TCR beta sequencing. The multiple sclerosis controls were treatment-naive patients, and their relapsing-remitting disease was stable or active. This clonotype appeared once. The RNA, about 0.5 to 1 ug, was put through reverse transcription using random hexamers. Coverage of TCR beta CDR3 amplification by immunoSEQ multiplex PCR extended to 54 Vbeta and 13 Jbeta. TCRdb itself ran the immunoSEQ multiplex PCR reads through MiXCR, one entry per CDR3 protein. Among approximately 150,000 distinct CDR3 sequences, approximately 93% were seen once, and the ten largest hold roughly 0.098%. Germline CDR1 and CDR2: SGHTA and FQGTGA. Trimming left V 3 bases short and J 0 bases short, with 7 bases between. The CDR3 extends over 14 amino acids.

The receptor was derived from a human donor with multiple sclerosis. The chain joins TRBV7-3 to TRBJ2-3, with D uncertain. The sequencing sample was made of CD4+ T cells from PBMCs. CDR3 loop: CASSFGSSTDTQYF. CDR3 nucleotides: TGTGCCAGCAGCTTTGGGTCTAGCACAGATACGCAGTATTTT.